The 6 T cell receptor beta chains presented below share a single source sample, sequenced in a study of blood T cell repertoires in COVID-19. Data came from immunoSEQ multiplex PCR; TCRdb stores just in-frame clones and leaves some out. The repertoire holds 150,000 to 200,000 clones, with 80% to 90% as singletons. The specimen sequenced was peripheral blood. These receptors were taken from a man aged 18 to 29 with active or convalescent COVID-19.

The rearrangement joins TRBV19 to TRBJ1-1; a weak D match, TRBD1 (6 bases). CDR1 and CDR2 (germline): LNHDA, SQIVND (reference sequence). The CDR3 spans 18 residues. Trimming removed 0 bases at V and 0 bases at J, with 17 bases between. CDR3 sequence: CASSIDPYRASMNTEAFF. The CDR3 DNA reads as TGTGCCAGTAGTATAGACCCTTACAGGGCTTCCATGAACACTGAAGCTTTCTTT.

The chain combines TRBV4-1 with TRBJ2-7; 8 positions match TRBD1. This CDR3 is 15 amino acids long. Germline lookup yields CDR1 MGHRA and CDR2 YSYEKL. Trimming cost V 4 bases and J 3 bases; bases outside gene matches: 8. CDR3 in DNA: TGCGCCAGCAGCCTAGAGACAGGGGCCCACTACGAGCAGTACTTC. Translated, it gives CASSLETGAHYEQYF.

V and J are TRBV4-1 and TRBJ1-1; 8 bases match TRBD1. This CDR3 is built from 15 residues. Germline CDR1 MGHRA, CDR2 YSYEKL. V trimming: 4 bases; J trimming: 3 bases; junction bases outside the gene matches: 7. CDR3 in DNA: TGCGCCAGCAGCCCTCGACAGGGGATGGACACTGAAGCTTTCTTT. It yields the protein CASSPRQGMDTEAFF.

The chain joins TRBV7-2 to TRBJ1-3, with D possibly matching TRBD1 (6 bases). CDR1 and CDR2 from the germline V gene are SGHTA and FQGNSA. The CDR3 is 13 amino acids. V was clipped by 6 bases and J by 4 bases, with 10 bases between them. This CDR3 reads CASRGADGNTIYF. CDR3 in DNA: TGTGCCAGCAGGGGGGCCGACGGAAACACCATATATTTT.

The chain has TRBV10-3 and TRBJ2-2; 7 bases match TRBD2. J was trimmed by 1 base and V by 3 bases; bases with no gene match: 2. The germline V gene encodes CDR1 ENHRY and CDR2 SYGVKD. This CDR3 is built from 15 residues. CDR3 bases: TGTGCCATCAGTGACCCTAGCGGGAACACCGGGGAGCTGTTTTTT. Residues: CAISDPSGNTGELFF.

The chain employs TRBV10-3 and TRBJ2-7, with D tentatively TRBD2 (5 bases). The CDR3 totals 15 residues. Trimming pared 2 bases from V and 4 bases from J, leaving 15 bases between. Germline lookup yields CDR1 ENHRY and CDR2 SYGVKD. Here the CDR3 DNA reads TGTGCCATCAGTGAGGGACGCGGGCTTCGGTACGAGCAGTACGTC. As protein: CAISEGRGLRYEQYV.